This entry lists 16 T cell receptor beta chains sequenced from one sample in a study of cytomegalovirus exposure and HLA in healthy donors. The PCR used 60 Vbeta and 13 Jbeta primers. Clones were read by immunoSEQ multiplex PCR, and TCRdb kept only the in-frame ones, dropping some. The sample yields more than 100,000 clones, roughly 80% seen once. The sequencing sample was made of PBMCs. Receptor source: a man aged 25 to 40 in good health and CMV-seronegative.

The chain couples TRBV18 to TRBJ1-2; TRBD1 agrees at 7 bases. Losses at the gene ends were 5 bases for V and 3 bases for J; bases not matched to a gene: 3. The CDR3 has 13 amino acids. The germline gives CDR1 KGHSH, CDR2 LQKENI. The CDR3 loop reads CASSVGGDYGYTF. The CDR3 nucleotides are TGTGCCAGCTCAGTAGGGGGCGACTATGGCTACACCTTC.

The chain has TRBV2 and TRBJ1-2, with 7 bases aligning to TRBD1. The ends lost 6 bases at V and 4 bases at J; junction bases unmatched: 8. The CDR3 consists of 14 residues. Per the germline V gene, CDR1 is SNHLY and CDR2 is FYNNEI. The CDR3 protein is CASRPDRLFYGYTF. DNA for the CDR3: TGTGCCAGCAGGCCGGACAGGTTATTCTATGGCTACACCTTC.

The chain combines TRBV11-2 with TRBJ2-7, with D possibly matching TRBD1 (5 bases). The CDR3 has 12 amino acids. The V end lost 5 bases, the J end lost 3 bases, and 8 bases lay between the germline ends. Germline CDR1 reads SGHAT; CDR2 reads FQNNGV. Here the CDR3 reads CASSIRVYEQYF. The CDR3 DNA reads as TGTGCCAGCAGCATCAGGGTCTACGAGCAGTACTTC.

This CDR3 is CASSLRDREFGYGYTF. The CDR3 DNA sequence: TGCGCCAGCAGTCTCCGGGACAGGGAGTTCGGCTATGGCTACACCTTC. V is TRBV23-1 and J is TRBJ1-2, with 9 bases that match TRBD1. TRBV23-1 is classed as an ORF, of uncertain function. The length of the CDR3 is 16 residues. V was clipped by 4 bases and J by 4 bases; unmatched bases: 10.

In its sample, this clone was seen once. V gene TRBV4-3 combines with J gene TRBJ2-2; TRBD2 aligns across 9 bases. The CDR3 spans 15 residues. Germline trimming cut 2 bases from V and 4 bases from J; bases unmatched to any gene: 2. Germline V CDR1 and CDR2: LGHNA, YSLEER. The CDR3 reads CASSQLAGFTGELFF. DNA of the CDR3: TGCGCCAGCAGCCAACTAGCGGGGTTCACCGGGGAGCTGTTTTTT.

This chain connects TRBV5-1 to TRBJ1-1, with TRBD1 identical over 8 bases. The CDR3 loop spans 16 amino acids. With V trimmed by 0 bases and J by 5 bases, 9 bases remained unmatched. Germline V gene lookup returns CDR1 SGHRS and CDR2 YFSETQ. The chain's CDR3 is CASSLALTGALTEAFF. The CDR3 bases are TGCGCCAGCAGCTTGGCTTTGACAGGGGCTTTGACTGAAGCTTTCTTT.

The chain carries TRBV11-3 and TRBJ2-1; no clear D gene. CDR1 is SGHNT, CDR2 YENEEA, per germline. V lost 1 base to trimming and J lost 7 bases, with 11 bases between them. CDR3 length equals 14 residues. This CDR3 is CASSLGPPLNEQFF. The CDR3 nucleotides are TGTGCCAGCAGCTTAGGTCCTCCGTTGAATGAGCAGTTCTTC.

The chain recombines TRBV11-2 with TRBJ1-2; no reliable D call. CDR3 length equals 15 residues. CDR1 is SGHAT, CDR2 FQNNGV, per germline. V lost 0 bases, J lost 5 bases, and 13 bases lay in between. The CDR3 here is CASSLDRPGGYGYTF. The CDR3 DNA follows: TGTGCCAGCAGCTTAGATCGACCAGGAGGTTATGGCTACACCTTC.

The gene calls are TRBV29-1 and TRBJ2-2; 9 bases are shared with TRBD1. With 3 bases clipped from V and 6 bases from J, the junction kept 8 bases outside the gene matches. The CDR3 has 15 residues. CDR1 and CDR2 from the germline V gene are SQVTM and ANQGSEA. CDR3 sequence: CSVEGTGRASGELFF. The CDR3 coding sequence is TGCAGCGTTGAGGGGACAGGGCGGGCTTCCGGGGAGCTGTTTTTT.

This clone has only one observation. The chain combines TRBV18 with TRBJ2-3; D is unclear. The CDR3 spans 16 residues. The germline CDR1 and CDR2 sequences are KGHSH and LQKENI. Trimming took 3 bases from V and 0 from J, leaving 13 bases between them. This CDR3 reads CASSPFQASSTDTQYF. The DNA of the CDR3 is TGTGCCAGCTCACCCTTTCAGGCATCTAGCACAGATACGCAGTATTTT.

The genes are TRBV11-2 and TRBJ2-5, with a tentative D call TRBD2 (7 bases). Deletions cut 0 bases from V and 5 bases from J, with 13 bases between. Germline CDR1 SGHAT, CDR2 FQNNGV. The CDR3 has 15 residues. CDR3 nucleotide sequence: TGTGCCAGCAGCTTAGACGGGGGGCGCGGGGAGACCCAGTACTTC. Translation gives CASSLDGGRGETQYF.

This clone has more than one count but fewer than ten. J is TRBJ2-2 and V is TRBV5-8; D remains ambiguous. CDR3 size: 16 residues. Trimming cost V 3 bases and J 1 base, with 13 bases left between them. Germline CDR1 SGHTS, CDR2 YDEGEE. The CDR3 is CASSSKRVRNTGELFF. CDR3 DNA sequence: TGTGCCAGCAGCTCAAAACGGGTTAGGAACACCGGGGAGCTGTTTTTT.

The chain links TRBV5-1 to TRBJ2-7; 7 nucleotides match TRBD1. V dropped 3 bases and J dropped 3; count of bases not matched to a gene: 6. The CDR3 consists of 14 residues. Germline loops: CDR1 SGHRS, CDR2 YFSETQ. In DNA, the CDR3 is TGCGCCAGCAGCTCCCAGGGGGATTACTACGAGCAGTACTTC. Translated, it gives CASSSQGDYYEQYF. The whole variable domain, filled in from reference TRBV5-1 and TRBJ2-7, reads KAGVTQTPRYLIKTRGQQVTLSCSPISGHRSVSWYQQTPGQGLQFLFEYFSETQRNKGNFPGRFSGRQFSNSRSEMNVSTLELGDSALYLCASSSQGDYYEQYFGPGTRLTVT.

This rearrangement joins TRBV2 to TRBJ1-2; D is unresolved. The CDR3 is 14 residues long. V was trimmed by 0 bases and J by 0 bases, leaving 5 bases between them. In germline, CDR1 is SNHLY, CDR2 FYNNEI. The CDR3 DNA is TGTGCCAGCAGTGAAGCACAGTCTAACTATGGCTACACCTTC. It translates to CASSEAQSNYGYTF.

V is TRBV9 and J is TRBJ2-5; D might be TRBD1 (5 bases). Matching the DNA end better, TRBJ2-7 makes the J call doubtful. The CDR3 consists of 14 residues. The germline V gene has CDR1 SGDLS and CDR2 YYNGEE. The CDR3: CASSVGALYYEQYF. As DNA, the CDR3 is TGTGCCAGCAGCGTTGGGGCCCTCTACTACGAGCAGTACTTC.

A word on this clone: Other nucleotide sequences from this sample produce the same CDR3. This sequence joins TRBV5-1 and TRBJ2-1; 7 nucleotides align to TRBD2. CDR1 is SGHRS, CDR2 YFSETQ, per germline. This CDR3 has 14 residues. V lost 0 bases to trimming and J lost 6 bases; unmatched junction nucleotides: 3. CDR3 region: CASSLGLAGNEQFF. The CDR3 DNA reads TGCGCCAGCAGCTTGGGACTAGCCGGCAATGAGCAGTTCTTC.